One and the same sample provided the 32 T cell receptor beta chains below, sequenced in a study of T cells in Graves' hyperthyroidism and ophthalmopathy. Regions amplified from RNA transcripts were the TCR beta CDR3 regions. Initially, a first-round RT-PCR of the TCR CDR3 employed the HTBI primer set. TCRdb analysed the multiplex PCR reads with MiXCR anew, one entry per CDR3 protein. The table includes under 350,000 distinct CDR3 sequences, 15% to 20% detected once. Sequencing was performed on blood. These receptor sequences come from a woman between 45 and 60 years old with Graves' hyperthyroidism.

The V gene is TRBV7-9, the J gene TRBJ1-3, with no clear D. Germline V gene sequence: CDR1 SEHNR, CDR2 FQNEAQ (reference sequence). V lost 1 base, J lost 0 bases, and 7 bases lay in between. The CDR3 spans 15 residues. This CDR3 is CASSLVMDSGNTIYF. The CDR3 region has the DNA TGTGCCAGCAGCTTAGTCATGGACTCTGGAAACACCATATATTTT.

CDR3 residues: CASSPRQGEVEQPQHF. Here the CDR3 DNA reads TGTGCCAGTAGTCCCCGACAGGGGGAAGTCGAACAGCCCCAGCATTTT. This chain uses TRBV19 with TRBJ1-5; TRBD1 aligns across 9 bases. CDR3 length: 16 residues. The trim removed 5 bases at V and 7 bases at J, leaving 12 bases unmatched. Looked up from germline, CDR1 is LNHDA and CDR2 is SQIVND (reference sequence).

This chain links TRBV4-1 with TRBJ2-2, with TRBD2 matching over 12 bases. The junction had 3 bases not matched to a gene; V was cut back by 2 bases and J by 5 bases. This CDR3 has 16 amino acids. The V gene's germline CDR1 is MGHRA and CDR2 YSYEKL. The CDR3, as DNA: TGCGCCAGCAGCCAATGGCTAGCGGGGGGGACCGGGGAGCTGTTTTTT. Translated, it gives CASSQWLAGGTGELFF.

This chain's CDR3 is CASSTPTLAANTGELFF. Here the CDR3 DNA reads TGTGCCAGCAGCACCCCCACCCTAGCGGCGAACACCGGGGAGCTGTTTTTT. V gene TRBV28 combines with J gene TRBJ2-2; 7 bases map to TRBD2. V shed 6 bases and J 0 bases; nucleotides not matched to a gene: 10. The germline CDR1 and CDR2 sequences are MDHEN and SYDVKM. The CDR3 runs 17 residues.

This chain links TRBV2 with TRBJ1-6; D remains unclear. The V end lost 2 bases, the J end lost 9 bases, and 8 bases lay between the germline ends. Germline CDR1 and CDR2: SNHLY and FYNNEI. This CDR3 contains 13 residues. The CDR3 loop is CASSESPGSPLHF. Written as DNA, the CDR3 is TGTGCCAGCAGTGAAAGTCCGGGTTCACCCCTCCACTTT.

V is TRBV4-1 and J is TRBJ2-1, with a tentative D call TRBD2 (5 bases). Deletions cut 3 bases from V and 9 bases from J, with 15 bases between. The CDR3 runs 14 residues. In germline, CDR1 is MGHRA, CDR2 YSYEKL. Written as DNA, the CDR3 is TGCGCCAGCAGCCACGTCGGAGGTTCGGTTGAGCAGTTCTTC. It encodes CASSHVGGSVEQFF.

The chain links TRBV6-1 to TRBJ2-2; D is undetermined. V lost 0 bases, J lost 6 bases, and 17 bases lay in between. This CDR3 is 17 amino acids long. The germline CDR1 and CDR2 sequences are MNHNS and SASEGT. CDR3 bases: TGTGCCAGCAGTGAAGCTGTTAGTACGGATTTAGCCGGGGAGCTGTTTTTT. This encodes CASSEAVSTDLAGELFF.

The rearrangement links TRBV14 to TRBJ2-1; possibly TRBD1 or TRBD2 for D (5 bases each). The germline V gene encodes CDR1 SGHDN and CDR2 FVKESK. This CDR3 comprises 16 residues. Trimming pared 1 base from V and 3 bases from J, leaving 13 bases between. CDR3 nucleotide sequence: TGTGCCAGCAGCCAAGGACGGAAGGGGAGCTACAATGAGCAGTTCTTC. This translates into CASSQGRKGSYNEQFF.

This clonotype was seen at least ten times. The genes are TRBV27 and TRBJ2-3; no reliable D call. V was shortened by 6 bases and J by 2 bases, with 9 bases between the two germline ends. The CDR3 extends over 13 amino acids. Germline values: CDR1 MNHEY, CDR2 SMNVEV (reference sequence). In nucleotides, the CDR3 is TGTGCCAGCAGGATTCCAGCCACAGATACGCAGTATTTT. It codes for CASRIPATDTQYF.

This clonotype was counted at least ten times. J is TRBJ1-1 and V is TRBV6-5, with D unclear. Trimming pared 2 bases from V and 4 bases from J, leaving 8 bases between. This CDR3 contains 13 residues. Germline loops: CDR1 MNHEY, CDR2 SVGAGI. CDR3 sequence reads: CASSYRTSTEAFF. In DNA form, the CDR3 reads TGTGCCAGCAGTTACCGGACGAGCACTGAAGCTTTCTTT.

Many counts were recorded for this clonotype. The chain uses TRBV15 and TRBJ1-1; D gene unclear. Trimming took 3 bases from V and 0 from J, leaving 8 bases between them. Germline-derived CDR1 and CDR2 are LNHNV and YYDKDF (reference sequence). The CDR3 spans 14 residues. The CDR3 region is CATSSSDLNTEAFF. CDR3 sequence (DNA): TGTGCCACCAGCAGTTCCGACTTGAACACTGAAGCTTTCTTT.

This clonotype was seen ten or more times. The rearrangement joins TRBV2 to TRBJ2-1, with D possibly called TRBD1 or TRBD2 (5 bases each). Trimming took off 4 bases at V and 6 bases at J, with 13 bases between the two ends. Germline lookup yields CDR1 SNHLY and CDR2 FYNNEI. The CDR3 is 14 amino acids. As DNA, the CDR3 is TGTGCCAGCAGTGTAGCCGGGACGATCAATGAGCAGTTCTTC. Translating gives CASSVAGTINEQFF.

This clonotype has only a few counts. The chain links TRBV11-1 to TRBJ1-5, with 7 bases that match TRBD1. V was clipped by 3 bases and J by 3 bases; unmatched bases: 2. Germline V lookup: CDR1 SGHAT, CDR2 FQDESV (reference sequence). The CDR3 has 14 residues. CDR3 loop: CASSLTGNNQPQHF. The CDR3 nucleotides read TGTGCCAGCAGCTTGACAGGGAACAATCAGCCCCAGCATTTT.

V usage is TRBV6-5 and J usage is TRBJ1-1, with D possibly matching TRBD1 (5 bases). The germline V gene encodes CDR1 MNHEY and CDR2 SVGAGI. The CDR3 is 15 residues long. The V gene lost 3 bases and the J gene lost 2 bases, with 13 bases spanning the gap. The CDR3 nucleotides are TGTGCCAGCAGTTATACCATGGGGGTTAACACTGAAGCTTTCTTT. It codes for CASSYTMGVNTEAFF.

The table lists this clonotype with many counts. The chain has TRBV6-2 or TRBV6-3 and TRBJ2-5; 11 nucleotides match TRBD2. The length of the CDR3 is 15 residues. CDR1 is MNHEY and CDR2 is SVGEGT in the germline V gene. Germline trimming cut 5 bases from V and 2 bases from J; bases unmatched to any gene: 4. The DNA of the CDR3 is TGTGCCAGCAGTACTAGCGGGGGACTTCAAGAGACCCAGTACTTC. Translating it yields CASSTSGGLQETQYF.

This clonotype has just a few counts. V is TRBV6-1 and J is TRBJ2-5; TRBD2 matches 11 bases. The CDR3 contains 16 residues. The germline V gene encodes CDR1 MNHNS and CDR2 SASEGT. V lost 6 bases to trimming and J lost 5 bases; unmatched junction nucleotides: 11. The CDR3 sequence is CASSLAGGPGKETQYF. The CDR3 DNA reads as TGTGCCAGCAGCTTAGCGGGAGGGCCCGGAAAGGAGACCCAGTACTTC.

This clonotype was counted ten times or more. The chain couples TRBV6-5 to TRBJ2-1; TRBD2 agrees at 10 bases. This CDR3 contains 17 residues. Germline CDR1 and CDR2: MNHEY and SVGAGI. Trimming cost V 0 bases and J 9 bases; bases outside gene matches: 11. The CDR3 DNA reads TGTGCCAGCAGTTACTCGATGCCAGCGGGGGGGCAGGTTGAGCAGTTCTTC. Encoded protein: CASSYSMPAGGQVEQFF.

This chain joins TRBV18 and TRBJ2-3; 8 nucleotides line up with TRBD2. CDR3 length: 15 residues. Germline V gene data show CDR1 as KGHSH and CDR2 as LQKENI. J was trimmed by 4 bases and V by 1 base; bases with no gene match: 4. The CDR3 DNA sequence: TGTGCCAGCTCACCACGGGTAGCGGGGCCAGATACGCAGTATTTT. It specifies CASSPRVAGPDTQYF.

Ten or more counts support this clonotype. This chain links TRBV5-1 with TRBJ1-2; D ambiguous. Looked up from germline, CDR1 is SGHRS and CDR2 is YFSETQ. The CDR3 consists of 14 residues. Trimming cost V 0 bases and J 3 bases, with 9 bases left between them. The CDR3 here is CASSLEARYYGYTF. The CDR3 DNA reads TGCGCCAGCAGCTTGGAAGCTCGGTACTATGGCTACACCTTC.

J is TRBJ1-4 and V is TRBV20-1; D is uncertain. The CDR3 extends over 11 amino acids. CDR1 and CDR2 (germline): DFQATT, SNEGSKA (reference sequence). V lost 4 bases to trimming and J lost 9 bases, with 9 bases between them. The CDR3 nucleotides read TGCAGTGCTAAAGTCCGCCAAAAACTGTTTTTT. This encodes CSAKVRQKLFF.

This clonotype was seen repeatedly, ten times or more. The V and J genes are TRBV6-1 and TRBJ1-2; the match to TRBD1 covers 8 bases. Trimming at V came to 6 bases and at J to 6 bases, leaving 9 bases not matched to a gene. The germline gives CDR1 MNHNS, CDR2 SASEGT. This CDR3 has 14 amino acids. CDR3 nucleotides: TGTGCCAGCAGCCAAGACAGGGGCGAGAATGGCTACACCTTC. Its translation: CASSQDRGENGYTF.

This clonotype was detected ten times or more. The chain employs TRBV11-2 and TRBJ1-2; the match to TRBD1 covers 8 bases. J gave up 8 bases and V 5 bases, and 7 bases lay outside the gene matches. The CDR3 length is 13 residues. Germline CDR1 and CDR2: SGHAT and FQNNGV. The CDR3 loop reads CASSLQGAGGYTF. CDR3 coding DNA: TGTGCCAGCAGCCTTCAGGGGGCTGGGGGCTACACCTTC.

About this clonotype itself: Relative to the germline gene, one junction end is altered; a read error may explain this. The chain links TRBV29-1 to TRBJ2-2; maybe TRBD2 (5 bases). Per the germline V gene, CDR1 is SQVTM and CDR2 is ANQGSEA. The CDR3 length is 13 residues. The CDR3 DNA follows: TGCAGCGTTGCCACCCAGAACACCGGGGAGCCGTTTTTT. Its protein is CSVATQNTGEPFF.

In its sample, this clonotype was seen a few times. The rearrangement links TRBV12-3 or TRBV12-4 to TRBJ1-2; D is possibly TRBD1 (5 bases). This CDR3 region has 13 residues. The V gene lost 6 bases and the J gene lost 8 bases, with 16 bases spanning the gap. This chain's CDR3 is CASSLSRASGYTF. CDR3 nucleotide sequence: TGTGCCAGCAGCCTATCCAGGGCTTCGGGCTACACCTTC.

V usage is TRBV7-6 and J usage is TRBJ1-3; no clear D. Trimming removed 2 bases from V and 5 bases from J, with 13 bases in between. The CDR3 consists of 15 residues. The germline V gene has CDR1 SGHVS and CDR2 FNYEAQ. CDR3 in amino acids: CASSLLGQARNTIYF. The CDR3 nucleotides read TGTGCCAGCAGCTTACTCGGGCAGGCCAGAAACACCATATATTTT. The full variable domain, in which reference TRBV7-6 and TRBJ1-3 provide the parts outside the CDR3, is GAGVSQSPRYKVTKRGQDVALRCDPISGHVSLYWYRQALGQGPEFLTYFNYEAQQDKSGLPNDRFSAERPEGSISTLTIQRTEQRDSAMYRCASSLLGQARNTIYFGEGSWLTVV.

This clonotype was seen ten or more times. The CDR3 reads CSLNTRGGETQYF. The CDR3 region has the DNA TGCAGTCTCAACACGCGGGGAGGGGAGACCCAGTACTTC. The chain joins TRBV20-1 to TRBJ2-5, with 7 bases identical to TRBD2. The CDR3 is made up of 13 amino acids. V was pared by 8 bases and J by 5 bases, with 11 bases of the junction left unmatched. Germline lookup yields CDR1 DFQATT and CDR2 SNEGSKA (reference sequence).

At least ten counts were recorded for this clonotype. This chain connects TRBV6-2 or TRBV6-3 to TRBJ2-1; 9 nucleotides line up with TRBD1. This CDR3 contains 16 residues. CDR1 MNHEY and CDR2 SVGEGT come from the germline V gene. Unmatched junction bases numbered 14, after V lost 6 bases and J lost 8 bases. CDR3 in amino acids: CASSLDRGYDLYEQFF. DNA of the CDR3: TGTGCCAGCAGCCTAGACAGGGGGTATGACCTCTATGAGCAGTTCTTC.

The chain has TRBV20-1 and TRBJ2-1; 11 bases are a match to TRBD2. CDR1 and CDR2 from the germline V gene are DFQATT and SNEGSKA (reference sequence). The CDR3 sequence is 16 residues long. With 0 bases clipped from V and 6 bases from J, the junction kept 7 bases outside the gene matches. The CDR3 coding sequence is TGCAGTGCTAGAGACCCTGGACTAGCGGGCTTCAATGAGCAGTTCTTC. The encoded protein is CSARDPGLAGFNEQFF.

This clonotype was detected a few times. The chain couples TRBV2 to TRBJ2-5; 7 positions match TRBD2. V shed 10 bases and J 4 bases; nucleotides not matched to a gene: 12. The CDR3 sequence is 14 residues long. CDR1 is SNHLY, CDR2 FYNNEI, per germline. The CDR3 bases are TGTGCCACGGCGGGAGTTTGGTCGGGAGAGACCCAGTACTTC. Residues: CATAGVWSGETQYF.

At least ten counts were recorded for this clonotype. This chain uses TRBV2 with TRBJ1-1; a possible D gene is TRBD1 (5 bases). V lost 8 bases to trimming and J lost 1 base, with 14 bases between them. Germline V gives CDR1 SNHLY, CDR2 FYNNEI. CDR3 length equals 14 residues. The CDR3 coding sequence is TGTGCCAGCCTCCCGGGACGGCAGAACACTGAAGCTTTCTTT. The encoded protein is CASLPGRQNTEAFF.

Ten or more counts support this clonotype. For the CDR3, the DNA is TGTGCCAGCACGTCCGTAGGAATGAACACTGAAGCTTTCTTT. Amino acids: CASTSVGMNTEAFF. The chain employs TRBV12-3 or TRBV12-4 and TRBJ1-1, with no clear D. The CDR3 has 14 residues. The V end lost 7 bases, the J end lost 0 bases, and 12 bases lay between the germline ends.

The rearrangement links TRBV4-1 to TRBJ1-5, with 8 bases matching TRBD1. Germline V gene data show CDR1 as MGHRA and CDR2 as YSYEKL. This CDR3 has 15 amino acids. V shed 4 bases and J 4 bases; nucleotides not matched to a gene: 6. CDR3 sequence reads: CASSPIQGGNQPQHF. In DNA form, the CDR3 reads TGCGCCAGCAGCCCCATACAGGGGGGAAATCAGCCCCAGCATTTT.